What follows is one T cell receptor (beta chain) and its context. Its target is not known. The CDR3 spans 15 residues. Germline V gene lookup returns CDR1 SGHTA and CDR2 FQGNSA. The source of the sample is a study of monozygotic twins with inflammatory bowel disease. Study observations and caveats: Versus healthy twins, IBD patients showed fewer clonotypes shared with others, especially with disease activity. Twin pairs that were concordant did not differ from discordant pairs in repertoire similarity, possibly from limited power. Since immunosuppressive treatments differed, patient repertoires may have gained added variability.

Each UMI harboured a 6-nucleotide sample barcode and was appended via template switching. TCRdb re-called the 5' RACE reads, yielding one record per CDR3 amino acid sequence without DNA. The sample totals about 450,000 distinct CDR3 sequences. This TCR was sampled from a human donor with ulcerative colitis or Crohn's disease, or a healthy co-twin of an affected twin (not recorded which). The J gene is TRBJ1-2, the V gene TRBV7-2; absent DNA, TCRdb's TRBD1 call cannot be checked. The sample comprised blood. CDR3 residues: CASSPSGTGYYGYTF.